The rows below give T cell receptor beta chains drawn from one sample of a study of T-cell reconstitution after alpha-beta-depleted transplantation in children. TCRdb reprocessed the PCR reads via MiXCR and lists one record per CDR3 protein. Of some 530,000 distinct CDR3 sequences in the sample, around 13% were seen once. Material: PBMCs from the stem cell graft donor, obtained from the stem cell graft. These receptors originate from a human donor who donated a stem cell graft to a child with combined immunodeficiency. CDR3s include the opening cysteine and the closing phenylalanine or tryptophan. The D gene is left open where the match is weak. Size values are once, few and many counts, or a class for expanded clones, and some rows have none.

>few|.|TRBJ2-7|TRBV12-3/TRBV12-4
TGTGCCAGCAGTCCCTTCGGACAAACCTACGAGCAGTACTTC
CASSPFGQTYEQYF
>.|.|TRBJ2-5|TRBV24-1
TGTGCCACCAGTGCCTTGGGAGGATCGGATGAGACCCAGTACTTC
CATSALGGSDETQYF
>.|.|TRBJ2-7|TRBV19
TGTGCCAGTAGGGAGGAGGGGGGTCCGGGGCAGTACTTC
CASREEGGPGQYF
>few|.|TRBJ2-7|TRBV12-1
TGTGCCAGCAGCTGGACAACGGGACTCCGAGAGCAGTACTTC
CASSWTTGLREQYF
>many|.|TRBJ2-3|TRBV12-3/TRBV12-4
TGTGCCAGCAGTTTGGGGGAAGGCACAGATACGCAGTATTTT
CASSLGEGTDTQYF
>.|.|TRBJ2-2|TRBV15
TGTGCCACCAGCAGAGAATCGACAGTCCAGCTGTTTTTT
CATSRESTVQLFF
>many|.|TRBJ2-1|TRBV5-1
TGCGCCAGCAGCTTGGTACGTGACACCATGTTCTTC
CASSLVRDTMFF
>many|.|TRBJ1-5|TRBV27
TGTGCCAGCAGTTTATCGAAGTATGTGGTCGGGCCTAGCAATCAGCCCCAGCATTTT
CASSLSKYVVGPSNQPQHF
>few|.|TRBJ2-5|TRBV3-1
TGTGCCAGCAGCCAAGCTACCGGGGGCGATCGGGGGACCCAGTACTTC
CASSQATGGDRGTQYF
>few|TRBD1|TRBJ1-1|TRBV30
TGTGCCTGGGACAGGGGGAGATACACTGAAGCTTTCTTT
CAWDRGRYTEAFF
>few|TRBD2|TRBJ2-3|TRBV5-5
TGTGCCAGCAGCAAGGGACTAGCGGGGGTCCCTAGCACAGATACGCAGTATTTT
CASSKGLAGVPSTDTQYF
>.|.|TRBJ2-7|TRBV5-1
TGCGCCAGCAGCTTGGACGGGGGAGTAGTAAACGAGCAGTACTTC
CASSLDGGVVNEQYF
>many|.|TRBJ1-5|TRBV12-3/TRBV12-4
TGTGCCAGCAGTTTTCCCCAGGAGCCCCAGCATTTT
CASSFPQEPQHF
>.|TRBD1|TRBJ2-3|TRBV7-8
TGTGCCAGCAGCCGGACAGGGTCTTTTAGCACAGATACGCAGTATTTT
CASSRTGSFSTDTQYF
>.|.|TRBJ2-7|TRBV5-4
TGTGCCAGCAGCTTGGGGCCCGGGACTCAGTCCTCCTACGAGCAGTACTTC
CASSLGPGTQSSYEQYF
>.|.|TRBJ1-5|TRBV12-3/TRBV12-4
TGTGCCAGCAGTTTTCGCGCCCGGGCCTACAGGGATAGCAATCAGCCCCAGCATTTT
CASSFRARAYRDSNQPQHF
>few|.|TRBJ1-2|TRBV5-6
TGTGCCAGCAGCCATGGGAGGGGTCGAATATCCGTAAATGTCAAGGAGGATGGCTACACCTTC
CASSHGRGRISVNVKEDGYTF
>many|TRBD2|TRBJ2-3|TRBV15
TGTGCCACCAGCAGAGGACTAGCTATAGATACGCAGTATTTT
CATSRGLAIDTQYF
>many|.|TRBJ2-2|TRBV5-6
TGTGCCAGCAGCTTGTACCGGAGAACCACCGGGGAGCTGTTTTTT
CASSLYRRTTGELFF
>many|.|TRBJ2-3|TRBV29-1
TGCAGCGTTCCAGGGACCATCACAGATACGCAGTATTTT
CSVPGTITDTQYF
>many|TRBD2|TRBJ2-7|TRBV5-1
TGCGCCAGCAGCTTTCAGGGAGGGCAAAACGAGCAGTACTTC
CASSFQGGQNEQYF
>few|.|TRBJ1-2|TRBV29-1
TGCAGCGGGGGACGCACTAACTATGGCTACACCTTC
CSGGRTNYGYTF
>few|.|TRBJ2-3|TRBV4-3
TGCGCCAGCAGCCAAGAAGGGGCGGGTAGCACAGATACGCAGTATTTT
CASSQEGAGSTDTQYF
>.|TRBD2|TRBJ2-5|TRBV7-2
TGTGCCAGCAGCTTCCTAGCGGGGGGTGTGGGGCAAGAGACCCAGTACTTC
CASSFLAGGVGQETQYF
>.|.|TRBJ2-5|TRBV7-8
TGTGCCAGCAGCCCTACGGACGGCCCACGGACCCAGTACTTC
CASSPTDGPRTQYF
>many|.|TRBJ1-1|TRBV12-3/TRBV12-4
TGTGCCAGCAGTTTAGCTGAGGGTCGGGCTTTCTTT
CASSLAEGRAFF
>once|.|TRBJ2-5|TRBV3-1
TGTGCCAGCAGCCAAGGGCATAGATTGACGTTC
CASSQGHRLTF
>many|TRBD2|TRBJ2-1|TRBV5-1
TGCGCCAGCAGCTTGCTAGCGGACTTTGAGCAGTTCTTC
CASSLLADFEQFF
>.|.|TRBJ2-2|TRBV12-3/TRBV12-4
TGTGCCAGCAGTTTCACTAGCCCGGTGACCGGGGAGCTGTTTTTT
CASSFTSPVTGELFF
>.|TRBD2|TRBJ2-3|TRBV4-3
TGCGCCAGCAGCCTCACACTGGGGGCTAGCGGGAGGGCGGACCCAGATACGCAGTATTTT
CASSLTLGASGRADPDTQYF
>few|.|TRBJ2-5|TRBV7-2
TGTGCCAGCAGCTTGGGGGGAGAGGGAATTGAGACCCAGTACTTC
CASSLGGEGIETQYF
>.|TRBD2|TRBJ2-2|TRBV5-1
TGCGCCAGCAGCTTTAGCGGGGAGTCTACCGGGGAGCTGTTTTTT
CASSFSGESTGELFF
>many|.|TRBJ2-5|TRBV5-1
TGCGCCAGCAGCTTGGATCGGTCTAGACAATTGGAGACCCAGTACTTC
CASSLDRSRQLETQYF
>.|.|TRBJ2-5|TRBV12-3/TRBV12-4
TGTGCCAGCAGAACCGGGCCTGAGGGGGCCCAGTACTTC
CASRTGPEGAQYF
>.|TRBD1|TRBJ2-2|TRBV27
TGTGCCAGCAAATGGGAAACAGGGGTCGACGGGGAGCTGTTTTTT
CASKWETGVDGELFF
>.|TRBD1|TRBJ1-1|TRBV4-2
TGTGCCAGCAGCCTTCCCGGAGGACAGGGGGGAACTGAAGCTTTCTTT
CASSLPGGQGGTEAFF
>few|.|TRBJ2-7|TRBV12-3/TRBV12-4
TGTGCCAGCAGTCCCGGCACAAGGTTTGAGCAGTACTTC
CASSPGTRFEQYF
>few|TRBD2|TRBJ2-3|TRBV30
TGTGCCTGGATCAGGCGGGGGGACACAGATACGCAGTATTTT
CAWIRRGDTDTQYF
>.|TRBD1|TRBJ2-7|TRBV6-1
TGTGCCAGCAACGCAGGGGGCTCCTACGAGCAGTACTTC
CASNAGGSYEQYF
>.|TRBD2|TRBJ2-3|TRBV6-1
TGTGCCAGCAGAGCGCATGAGGGCGGGAGGGATGATACGCAGTATTTT
CASRAHEGGRDDTQYF
>.|TRBD1|TRBJ2-3|TRBV5-4
TGTGCCAGCAGCTTGTCGAAGGGACAGGGCACAGATACGCAGTATTTT
CASSLSKGQGTDTQYF
>few|TRBD1|TRBJ2-5|TRBV19
TGTGCCAGCCCCGGGACAGGGATGAAGACCCAGTACTTC
CASPGTGMKTQYF
>.|.|TRBJ2-1|TRBV12-3/TRBV12-4
TGTGCCAGCAGTTTCAAGGATTACAATGAGCAGTTCTTC
CASSFKDYNEQFF
>.|TRBD1|TRBJ2-7|TRBV6-1
TGTGCCAGCTATCCAGGACAGGGGGCCTACGAGCAGTACTTC
CASYPGQGAYEQYF
>many|.|TRBJ2-7|TRBV12-3/TRBV12-4
TGTGCCAGCAGTATACATACCAGCTCCTACGAGCAGTACTTC
CASSIHTSSYEQYF
>few|.|TRBJ1-2|TRBV4-3
TGCGCCAGCAGCCAAGATATGAGAAGGGTAGGCTACACCTTC
CASSQDMRRVGYTF
>.|TRBD2|TRBJ2-3|TRBV20-1
TGCAGTGCTACCCCCCGGGAGGGTACAGGGAGATTCAATACGCAGTATTTT
CSATPREGTGRFNTQYF
>.|TRBD2|TRBJ2-7|TRBV2
TGTGCCAGCCTCTCCCCACCGACTAGCGGGAGGGCCATCCACGAGCAGTACTTC
CASLSPPTSGRAIHEQYF
>.|TRBD2|TRBJ2-7|TRBV7-9
TGTGCCAGCAGCCCGTACTCCGGGACTAGCGGGATCTACGAGCAGTACTTC
CASSPYSGTSGIYEQYF
>.|.|TRBJ2-1|TRBV12-3/TRBV12-4
TGTGCCAGCGCAGCAGGTGGGAGGAATGAGCAGTTCTTC
CASAAGGRNEQFF
>.|.|TRBJ2-1|TRBV29-1
TGCAGCGTTAGGTCAACCAATGAGCAGTTCTTC
CSVRSTNEQFF
>.|.|TRBJ2-2|TRBV4-3
TGCGCCAGCAGCCAAGATCTAGGAGGCACCGGGGAGCTGTTTTTT
CASSQDLGGTGELFF
>.|.|TRBJ1-1|TRBV20-1
TGCAGTGCCCGGGGTGGGGCTGGATGGACTGAAGCTTTCTTT
CSARGGAGWTEAFF
>.|.|TRBJ2-1|TRBV7-9
TGTGCCAGCAGCTTAGGACAGGTTGTTGAGCAGTTCTTC
CASSLGQVVEQFF
>many|TRBD2|TRBJ2-1|TRBV6-2/TRBV6-3
TGTGCCAGCAGAGCGGGAGCTTACAATGAGCAGTTCTTC
CASRAGAYNEQFF
>few|.|TRBJ2-2|TRBV27
TGTGCCAGCAGTTTGAGCAGGACGATCACCGGGGAGCTGTTTTTT
CASSLSRTITGELFF
>.|TRBD2|TRBJ2-1|TRBV28
TGTGCCAGCAGCCAGGGAGGGATGGGGAATGAGCAGTTCTTC
CASSQGGMGNEQFF
>few|.|TRBJ2-5|TRBV5-6
TGTGCCAGCAGCTTGACAGGCGGGGTAGGGGAAGAGACCCAGTACTTC
CASSLTGGVGEETQYF
>many|.|TRBJ2-7|TRBV7-2
TGTGCCAGCAGTGACAGTAACTACGAGCAGTACTTC
CASSDSNYEQYF
>many|.|TRBJ1-3|TRBV9
TGTGCCAGCACTAACGCTGGGGGCGTCTCTGGAAACACCATATATTTT
CASTNAGGVSGNTIYF